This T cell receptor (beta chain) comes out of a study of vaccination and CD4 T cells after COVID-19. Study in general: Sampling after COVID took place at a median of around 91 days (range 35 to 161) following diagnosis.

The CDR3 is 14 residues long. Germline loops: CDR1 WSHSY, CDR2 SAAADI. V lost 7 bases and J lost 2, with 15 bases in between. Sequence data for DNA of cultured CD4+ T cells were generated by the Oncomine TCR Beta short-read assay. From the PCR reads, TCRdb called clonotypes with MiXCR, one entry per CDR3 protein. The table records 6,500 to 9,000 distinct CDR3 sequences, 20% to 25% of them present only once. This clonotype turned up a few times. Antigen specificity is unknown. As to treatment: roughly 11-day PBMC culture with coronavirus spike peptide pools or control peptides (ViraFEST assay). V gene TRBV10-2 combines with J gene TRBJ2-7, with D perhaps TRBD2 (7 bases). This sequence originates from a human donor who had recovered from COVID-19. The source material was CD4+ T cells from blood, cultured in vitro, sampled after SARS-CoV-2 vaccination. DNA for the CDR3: TGCGCCAGCACCAAAGGGGGACTACCCTACGAGCAGTACTTC. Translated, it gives CASTKGGLPYEQYF.